This TCR beta chain stems from a study of blood T cell repertoires in COVID-19. Some clones are missing from TCRdb's copy, which holds only in-frame ones; the method was immunoSEQ multiplex PCR. Here the sample spans just over 250,000 clones, roughly 86% being singletons. This TCR was recovered from a middle-aged man who had recovered from COVID-19. Sequencing was done on a sample of peripheral blood.

The CDR3 here is CASSLTRDQPQHF. DNA for the CDR3: TGTGCCAGCAGCTTAACCCGGGATCAGCCCCAGCATTTT. The chain joins TRBV7-8 to TRBJ1-5; no firm D call. The length of the CDR3 is 13 residues. CDR1 and CDR2 from the germline V gene are SGHVS and FQNEAQ. V gave up 2 bases and J gave up 5 bases, with 7 bases separating them.